This paragraph reports one T cell receptor beta chain. This sample was included in a study of blood T cell repertoires in COVID-19. The wider study: From T cells, B-cell-depleted T cells, or PBMCs came the material, which was cDNA or gDNA.

In the source study's methods: Using reference gene primer amplification, nucleated cell counts were estimated. The table came from immunoSEQ multiplex PCR; TCRdb's copy has only in-frame clones and leaves some out. V and J calls and clone size come straight from that table; D and trimming were deduced from the DNA. The sample lists more than 100,000 clones; approximately 87% were seen once. V was shortened by 0 bases and J by 2 bases, with 11 bases between the two germline ends. Germline lookup yields CDR1 SGHAT and CDR2 FQNNGV. This CDR3 has 16 amino acids. The chain is built from TRBV11-2 and TRBJ1-3; weak D call: TRBD1 (5 bases). This sequence was found in a human donor in a cohort sampled during active or convalescent COVID-19. Input material: peripheral blood. The CDR3 is CASSLDLVQAGNTIYF. The CDR3, as DNA: TGTGCCAGCAGCTTAGATTTGGTACAGGCTGGAAACACCATATATTTT. The complete variable domain, with remaining parts taken from reference TRBV11-2 and TRBJ1-3, reads EAGVAQSPRYKIIEKRQSVAFWCNPISGHATLYWYQQILGQGPKLLIQFQNNGVVDDSQLPKDRFSAERLKGVDSTLKIQPAKLEDSAVYLCASSLDLVQAGNTIYFGEGSWLTVV.